This T cell receptor beta chain was retrieved from a study of blood T cells in healthy people across ages. Study-wide points: Whereas aged donors had fewer naive CD4+ cells, long-lived donors had more of them and higher diversity.

This CDR3 has 15 amino acids. Trimming left V 1 base short and J 7 bases short, with 14 bases between. CDR1 and CDR2 from the germline V gene are MGHRA and YSYEKL. Primed by a sample-barcoded 5' primer and a J-beta primer mix, a second PCR proceeded for 7 to 11 cycles. TCRdb re-called the 5' RACE reads through MiXCR, storing one row per CDR3 protein. The sample gives about 1,500,000 distinct CDR3 sequences, 28% of which show up once; roughly 8.2% is in the top ten. To note about this clonotype: Its antigen is unknown.

The rearrangement joins TRBV4-1 to TRBJ2-1; a weak D match, TRBD2 (6 bases). The specimen sequenced was blood. The receptor was isolated from a woman in her thirties in good health. The CDR3 sequence is CASSQGGLPGNEQFF. For the CDR3, the DNA is TGCGCCAGCAGCCAAGGGGGACTCCCGGGGAATGAGCAGTTCTTC.